These 24 T cell receptor beta chains were all obtained from the same sample, sequenced in a study of blood T cell repertoires in COVID-19. Profiled with immunoSEQ multiplex PCR; TCRdb holds only in-frame clones, not every one. Among roughly 260,000 clones listed, 70% to 90% were seen once. Material for sequencing was PBMCs or T cells enriched from blood (not recorded which). These receptors all come from a woman aged 45-65 years who had recovered from COVID-19.

The chain couples TRBV4-2 to TRBJ2-3, with 7 bases lining up with TRBD2. CDR1 and CDR2 (germline): LGHNA, YNFKEQ. V lost 4 bases, J lost 3 bases, and 10 bases stayed unmatched. CDR3 size: 16 residues. CDR3 region: CASSPEVAGLTDTQYF. CDR3 DNA: TGTGCCAGCAGCCCCGAGGTAGCGGGTCTTACAGATACGCAGTATTTT.

The chain recombines TRBV25-1 with TRBJ1-3; TRBD1 might be the D (6 bases). Trimming pared 5 bases from V and 4 bases from J, leaving 9 bases between. Germline CDR1 is MGHDK and CDR2 is SYGVNS. The CDR3 sequence is 13 residues long. In nucleotides, the CDR3 is TGTGCCAGCAGTCCCACAGGGGGAAACACCATATATTTT. Protein product: CASSPTGGNTIYF.

The rearrangement links TRBV19 to TRBJ2-2, with D possibly being TRBD1 (5 bases). The CDR3 covers 17 residues. Deletions cut 6 bases from V and 1 base from J, with 18 bases between. CDR1 LNHDA and CDR2 SQIVND come from the germline V gene (reference sequence). The CDR3 DNA follows: TGTGCCAGTAGATGGGCCCCGCAGGGATTGAACACCGGGGAGCTGTTTTTT. It translates to CASRWAPQGLNTGELFF.

The chain carries TRBV3-1 (or the pseudogene TRBV3-2) and TRBJ1-1; D is uncertain. This CDR3 comprises 14 residues. The V and J ends lost 4 bases and 9 bases respectively, with 18 bases between them. The germline V gene has CDR1 LGHDT and CDR2 YNNKEL (reference sequence). The CDR3 DNA sequence: TGTGCCAGCAGCCCGTACGAGGCCTCGGGGAAAGCTTTCTTT. Its translation is CASSPYEASGKAFF.

The chain is built from TRBV6-5 and TRBJ1-3, with unresolved D. V was clipped by 6 bases and J by 0 bases, with 9 bases between them. Germline assignment: CDR1 MNHEY and CDR2 SVGAGI. This CDR3 is 14 amino acids long. CDR3 in DNA: TGTGCCAGCAGCTTTGAGCTCTCTGGAAACACCATATATTTT. Translating gives CASSFELSGNTIYF.

In DNA form, the CDR3 reads TGTGCCAGCAGCCCAATCTCAGGGTTAGATACGCAGTATTTT. Residues: CASSPISGLDTQYF. The chain has TRBV5-6 and TRBJ2-3; maybe TRBD1 (5 bases). This CDR3 has 14 amino acids. The V and J ends lost 4 bases and 5 bases respectively, with 14 bases between them. Germline V CDR1 and CDR2: SGHDT, YYEEEE.

The rearrangement links TRBV28 to TRBJ2-1; 9 bases line up with TRBD2. Germline V gene lookup returns CDR1 MDHEN and CDR2 SYDVKM. The J segment lost 4 bases and the V segment lost 6 bases, leaving 10 bases of the junction unmatched. The CDR3 runs to 16 residues. The CDR3 nucleotides are TGTGCCAGCAGCCCATCCAGCGGGAGGCTTTACAATGAGCAGTTCTTC. As protein: CASSPSSGRLYNEQFF.

The rearrangement links TRBV6-5 to TRBJ1-2; tentatively, D is TRBD1 (5 bases). Germline values: CDR1 MNHEY, CDR2 SVGAGI. Trimming took off 2 bases at V and 0 bases at J, with 10 bases between the two ends. The CDR3 contains 15 residues. The CDR3 loop is CASSYSLTANYGYTF. DNA for the CDR3: TGTGCCAGCAGTTACAGCCTGACAGCTAACTATGGCTACACCTTC.

The genes are TRBV24-1 and TRBJ2-1; D is ambiguous. In germline, CDR1 is KGHDR, CDR2 SFDVKD. V lost 4 bases to trimming and J lost 7 bases, with 22 bases between them. This CDR3 comprises 17 residues. Here the CDR3 DNA reads TGTGCCACCAGTGACCACCCATTCTTAGTAGTCGGGAATGAGCAGTTCTTC. Protein sequence: CATSDHPFLVVGNEQFF.

The genes are TRBV30 and TRBJ1-5; D is undetermined. The CDR3 has 14 residues. V was pared by 2 bases and J by 2 bases, with 10 bases between. Germline lookup yields CDR1 GTSNPN and CDR2 SVGIG (reference sequence). CDR3 loop: CAWSTYSGNQPQHF. CDR3 bases: TGTGCCTGGAGTACGTACAGTGGCAATCAGCCCCAGCATTTT. Drawing the rest from reference TRBV30 and TRBJ1-5, the complete variable domain is SQTIHQWPATLVQPVGSPLSLECTVEGTSNPNLYWYRQAAGRGLQLLFYSVGIGQISSEVPQNLSASRPQDRQFILSSKKLLLSDSGFYLCAWSTYSGNQPQHFGDGTRLSIL.

The chain links TRBV5-1 to TRBJ2-7; TRBD2 aligns across 9 bases. The germline gives CDR1 SGHRS, CDR2 YFSETQ. The CDR3 is made up of 16 amino acids. Unmatched junction bases numbered 9, after V lost 0 bases and J lost 5 bases. In nucleotides, the CDR3 is TGCGCCAGCAGCTTGGCCGGTAGCGGGAGATTCCACGAGCAGTACTTC. Translating gives CASSLAGSGRFHEQYF.

In DNA form, the CDR3 reads TGTGCCAGCAGCCCAGGCAACTCTTACAATGAGCAGTTCTTC. This encodes CASSPGNSYNEQFF. The chain recombines TRBV7-3 with TRBJ2-1; D is unresolved. In germline, CDR1 is SGHTA, CDR2 FQGTGA. V dropped 5 bases and J dropped 4 bases, with 12 bases sitting between them. The CDR3 covers 14 residues.

The rearrangement links TRBV20-1 to TRBJ2-7; D unresolved. Trimming left V 1 base short and J 3 bases short, with 4 bases between. The CDR3 runs 11 residues. The germline V gene encodes CDR1 DFQATT and CDR2 SNEGSKA (reference sequence). The CDR3 nucleotides are TGCAGTGCTAGAGGCAGCTACGAGCAGTACTTC. Protein product: CSARGSYEQYF.

The chain links TRBV3-1 (or the pseudogene TRBV3-2) to TRBJ2-5; TRBD2 matches 15 bases. There are 16 residues in the CDR3. Trimming cost V 10 bases and J 2 bases; bases outside gene matches: 8. In germline, CDR1 is LGHDT, CDR2 YNNKEL (reference sequence). The CDR3 is CATSGLAGGIQETQYF. The CDR3 nucleotides read TGTGCCACCTCAGGACTAGCGGGAGGGATACAAGAGACCCAGTACTTC.

The CDR3 region is CASSLPGQGYTIYF. CDR3 bases: TGTGCCAGCAGTCTACCCGGACAGGGCTACACCATATATTTT. The gene calls are TRBV28 and TRBJ1-3, with 8 bases fitting TRBD1. The V gene end was trimmed by 5 bases and the J gene end by 8 bases; junction bases not matched to a gene: 8. Looked up from germline, CDR1 is MDHEN and CDR2 is SYDVKM. CDR3 length: 14 residues.

This clone was counted a single time. This chain links TRBV2 with TRBJ2-3; 8 positions match TRBD1. The CDR3 has 13 amino acids. In germline, CDR1 is SNHLY, CDR2 FYNNEI. J lost 4 bases, V lost 6 bases, and 3 bases had no gene match. CDR3: CASRNRGSDTQYF. The CDR3 nucleotides are TGTGCCAGCAGGAACAGGGGGTCAGATACGCAGTATTTT.

The chain combines TRBV2 with TRBJ2-7, with a tentative D call TRBD1 (6 bases). Germline CDR1 is SNHLY and CDR2 is FYNNEI. Deletions cut 4 bases from V and 0 bases from J, with 13 bases between. The CDR3 totals 15 residues. CDR3 protein: CASSGDRRSSYEQYF. CDR3 coding DNA: TGTGCCAGCAGTGGTGACAGGAGGAGCTCCTACGAGCAGTACTTC.

V usage is TRBV18 and J usage is TRBJ1-5; perhaps TRBD1 as D (5 bases). V was pared by 2 bases and J by 2 bases, with 7 bases between. There are 14 residues in the CDR3. Germline V gene data show CDR1 as KGHSH and CDR2 as LQKENI. CDR3 coding DNA: TGTGCCAGCTCACCAGGGGGGGGCAATCAGCCCCAGCATTTT. Protein sequence: CASSPGGGNQPQHF.

This clone is a singleton in its sample. The gene calls are TRBV13 and TRBJ2-7, with D possibly matching TRBD2 (6 bases). Germline V gives CDR1 PRHDT, CDR2 FYEKMQ (reference sequence). This CDR3 is 15 amino acids long. Trimming shortened V by 6 bases and J by 3 bases, and 18 bases separated the two germline ends. The CDR3 sequence is CASSSILAGSYEQYF. The CDR3 DNA reads TGTGCCAGCAGTTCTATACTCGCGGGGAGCTACGAGCAGTACTTC.

V and J are TRBV7-9 and TRBJ2-5; tentatively, D is TRBD2 (7 bases). Germline assignment: CDR1 SEHNR and CDR2 FQNEAQ (reference sequence). The CDR3 length is 14 residues. V lost 8 bases and J 7 bases, leaving 20 bases between the germline ends. Here the CDR3 reads CASRGLAVPGTQYF. CDR3 DNA sequence: TGTGCCAGCCGGGGGCTAGCGGTCCCCGGGACCCAGTACTTC.

The chain uses TRBV19 and TRBJ1-2; D possibly corresponds to TRBD1 (6 bases). Germline V gives CDR1 LNHDA, CDR2 SQIVND (reference sequence). The CDR3 length is 16 residues. The V and J ends lost 5 bases and 2 bases respectively, with 18 bases between them. CDR3: CASSSPGQSSNYGYTF. The CDR3 region has the DNA TGTGCCAGTAGTTCCCCGGGACAATCCTCAAACTATGGCTACACCTTC.

This clone was detected a few times. The J gene is TRBJ1-5, the V gene TRBV7-2; D gene ambiguous. This CDR3 has 16 amino acids. Germline V gene data show CDR1 as SGHTA and CDR2 as FQGNSA. With 1 base removed from V and 5 bases from J, the gap between germline ends came to 15 bases. The CDR3 is CASSLEPGRKDQPQHF. CDR3 nucleotides: TGTGCCAGCAGCTTAGAACCGGGAAGGAAGGATCAGCCCCAGCATTTT.

V and J are TRBV27 and TRBJ1-2; 7 positions match TRBD1. With 3 bases clipped from V and 4 bases from J, the junction kept 8 bases outside the gene matches. The CDR3 is 15 amino acids. CDR1 is MNHEY and CDR2 is SMNVEV in the germline V gene (reference sequence). The CDR3 reads CASSFRTGERYGYTF. For the CDR3, the DNA is TGTGCCAGCAGTTTCCGGACAGGAGAGCGCTATGGCTACACCTTC.

The V gene is TRBV12-3 or TRBV12-4, the J gene TRBJ1-2, with D possibly TRBD1 on 5 matching bases. The CDR3 is 13 residues long. V lost 5 bases to trimming and J lost 3 bases, with 10 bases between them. This chain's CDR3 is CASSLGGYYGYTF. CDR3 bases: TGTGCCAGCAGTCTGGGGGGGTACTATGGCTACACCTTC.